This T cell receptor (beta chain) was obtained from a study of T-cell memory formation after mild COVID-19. On the study more broadly: TCR clusters were largely donor specific. Regarding the study as a whole: Prior to infection, memory already included some responding clones, suggesting cross-reactive memory joined.

From 5'RACE with constant-segment primers came TCR alpha and TCR beta cDNA libraries that carried sample barcodes and UMIs. MiXCR was run by TCRdb on the 5' RACE reads, yielding one entry per CDR3 protein. This sample has about 110,000 distinct CDR3 sequences, with around 11% found just once. This clonotype was seen only a few times. Antigen: not known. This CDR3 spans 11 amino acids. The V end lost 5 bases, the J end lost 12 bases, and 14 bases lay between the germline ends. This TCR was sampled from an adult woman who had mild COVID-19 (a few samples of this study predate the infection). Cell type and time point are not known. The sequenced sample was PBMCs or a T cell subset sorted from them (not recorded which). The V call is TRBV12-3 or TRBV12-4, the J call TRBJ2-7; a weak D match, TRBD2 (6 bases). CDR3 protein: CASSARGEAYF. CDR3 bases: TGTGCCAGCAGTGCGCGGGGCGAGGCGTACTTC.